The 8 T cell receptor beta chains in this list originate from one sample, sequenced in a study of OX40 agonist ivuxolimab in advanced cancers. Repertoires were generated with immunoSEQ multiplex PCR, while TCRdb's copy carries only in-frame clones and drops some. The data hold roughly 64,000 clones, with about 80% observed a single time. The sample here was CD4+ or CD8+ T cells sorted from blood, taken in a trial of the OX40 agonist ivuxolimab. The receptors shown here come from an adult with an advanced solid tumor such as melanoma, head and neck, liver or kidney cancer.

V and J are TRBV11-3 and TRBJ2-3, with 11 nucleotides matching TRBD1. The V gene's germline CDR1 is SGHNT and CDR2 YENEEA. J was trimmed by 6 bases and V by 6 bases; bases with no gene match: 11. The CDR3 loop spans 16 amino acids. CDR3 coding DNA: TGTGCCAGCAGAGACGGGGGACAGGGGGTTCTCGATACGCAGTATTTT. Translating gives CASRDGGQGVLDTQYF.

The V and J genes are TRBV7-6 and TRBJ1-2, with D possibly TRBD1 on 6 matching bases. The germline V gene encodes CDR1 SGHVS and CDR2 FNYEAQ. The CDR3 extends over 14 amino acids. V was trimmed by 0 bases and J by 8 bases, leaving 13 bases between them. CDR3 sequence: CASSLAGGLRGYTF. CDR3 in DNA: TGTGCCAGCAGCTTAGCCGGGGGGCTAAGGGGCTACACCTTC.

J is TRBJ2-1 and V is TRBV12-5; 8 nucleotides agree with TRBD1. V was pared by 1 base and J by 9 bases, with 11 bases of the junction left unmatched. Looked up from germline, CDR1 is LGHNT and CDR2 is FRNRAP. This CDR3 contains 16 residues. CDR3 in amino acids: CASGLASTGVVREQFF. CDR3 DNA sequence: TGTGCTAGTGGTTTGGCCTCGACAGGGGTTGTGCGTGAGCAGTTCTTC.

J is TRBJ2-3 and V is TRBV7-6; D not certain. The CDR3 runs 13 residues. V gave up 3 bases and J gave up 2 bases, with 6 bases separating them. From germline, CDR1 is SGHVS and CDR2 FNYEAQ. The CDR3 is CASSFQTTDTQYF. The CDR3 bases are TGTGCCAGCAGCTTCCAGACCACAGATACGCAGTATTTT.

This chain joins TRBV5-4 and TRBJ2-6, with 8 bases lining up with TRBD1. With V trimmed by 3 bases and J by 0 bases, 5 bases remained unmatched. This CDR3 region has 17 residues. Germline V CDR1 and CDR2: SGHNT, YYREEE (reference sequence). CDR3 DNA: TGTGCCAGCAGCTACGGACAGGGACGCTCTGGGGCCAACGTCCTGACTTTC. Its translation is CASSYGQGRSGANVLTF.

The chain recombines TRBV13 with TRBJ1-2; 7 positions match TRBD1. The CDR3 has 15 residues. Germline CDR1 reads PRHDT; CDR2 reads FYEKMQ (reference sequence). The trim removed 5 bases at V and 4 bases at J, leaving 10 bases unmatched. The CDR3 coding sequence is TGTGCCAGCAGCCCCCCCCGGGCAGGGGGCTATGGCTACACCTTC. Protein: CASSPPRAGGYGYTF. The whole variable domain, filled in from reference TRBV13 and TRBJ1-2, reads AAGVIQSPRHLIKEKRETATLKCYPIPRHDTVYWYQQGPGQDPQFLISFYEKMQSDKGSIPDRFSAQQFSDYHSELNMSSLELGDSALYFCASSPPRAGGYGYTFGSGTRLTVV.

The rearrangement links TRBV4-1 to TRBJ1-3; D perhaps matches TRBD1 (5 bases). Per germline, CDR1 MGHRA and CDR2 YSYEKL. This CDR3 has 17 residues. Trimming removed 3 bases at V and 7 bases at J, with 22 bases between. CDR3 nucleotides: TGCGCCAGCAGCCACCTGGCGGCAGGGCGACGTAAGAACACCATATATTTT. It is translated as CASSHLAAGRRKNTIYF.

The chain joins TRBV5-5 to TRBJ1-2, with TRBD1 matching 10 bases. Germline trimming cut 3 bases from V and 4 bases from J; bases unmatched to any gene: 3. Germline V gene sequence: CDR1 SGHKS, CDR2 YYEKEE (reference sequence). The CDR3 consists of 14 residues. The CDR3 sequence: CASSSGTGAYGYTF. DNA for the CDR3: TGTGCCAGCAGCTCCGGGACAGGGGCCTATGGCTACACCTTC.